The TCR beta chain described here comes from a study of OX40 agonist ivuxolimab in advanced cancers. Profiling relied on immunoSEQ multiplex PCR, and the TCRdb table lists in-frame clones only, not all of them. The sample holds more than 55,000 clones, approximately 87% seen once. Germline V gene data show CDR1 as GTSNPN and CDR2 as SVGIG (reference sequence). Trimming cost V 4 bases and J 2 bases, with 12 bases left between them. CDR3 length: 14 residues. In its sample, this clone was seen once. V gene TRBV30 combines with J gene TRBJ2-1, with D perhaps being TRBD1 or TRBD2 (6 bases each). The material was CD4+ or CD8+ T cells sorted from blood, obtained in a trial of the OX40 agonist ivuxolimab. The TCR originated in an adult with an advanced solid tumor such as melanoma, head and neck, liver or kidney cancer. CDR3 coding DNA: TGTGCCTGGAACACAGGGAGGCCCTACAATGAGCAGTTCTTC. Its translation is CAWNTGRPYNEQFF.